This record concerns one T cell receptor (beta chain) sequence. The sample originates from a study of T cell clones after liver transplantation. Sequenced by immunoSEQ multiplex PCR; TCRdb stores in-frame clones only, minus some. The sample has around 110,000 clones, 90% seen once. Per germline, CDR1 MNHEY and CDR2 SVGAGI. CDR3 size: 14 residues. V shed 0 bases and J shed 5 bases, with 7 bases lying between them. The receptor was derived from a human patient who received a liver transplant. These T cells may partly come from the graft donor. The chain uses TRBV6-5 and TRBJ2-2; D unclear. Specimen: CD4+ T cells from blood, collected 12 months after liver transplant. The CDR3 region is CASSYSYVTGELFF. For the CDR3, the DNA is TGTGCCAGCAGTTACTCGTACGTGACCGGGGAGCTGTTTTTT.